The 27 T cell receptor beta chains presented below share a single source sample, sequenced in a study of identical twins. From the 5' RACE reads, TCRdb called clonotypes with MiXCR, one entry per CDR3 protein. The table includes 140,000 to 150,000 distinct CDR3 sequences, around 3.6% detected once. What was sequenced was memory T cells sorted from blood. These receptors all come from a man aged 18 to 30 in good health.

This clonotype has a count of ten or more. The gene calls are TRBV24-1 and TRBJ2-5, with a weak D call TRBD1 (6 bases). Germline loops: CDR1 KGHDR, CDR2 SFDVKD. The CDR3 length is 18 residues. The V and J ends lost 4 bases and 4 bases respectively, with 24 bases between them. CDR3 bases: TGTGCCACCAGTGACCCAAGTGGGGGCCCCTCTGAGGCAGAGACCCAGTACTTC. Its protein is CATSDPSGGPSEAETQYF.

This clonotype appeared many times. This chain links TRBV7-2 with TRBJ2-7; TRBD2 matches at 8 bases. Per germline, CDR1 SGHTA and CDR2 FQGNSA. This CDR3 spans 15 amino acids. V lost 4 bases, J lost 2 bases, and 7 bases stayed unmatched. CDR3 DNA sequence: TGTGCCAGCAGCTATCGGGAGGGCACAACCTACGAGCAGTACTTC. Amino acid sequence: CASSYREGTTYEQYF. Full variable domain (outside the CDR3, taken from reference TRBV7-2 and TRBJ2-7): GAGVSQSPSNKVTEKGKDVELRCDPISGHTALYWYRQSLGQGLEFLIYFQGNSAPDKSGLPSDRFSAERTGGSVSTLTIQRTQQEDSAVYLCASSYREGTTYEQYFGPGTRLTVT.

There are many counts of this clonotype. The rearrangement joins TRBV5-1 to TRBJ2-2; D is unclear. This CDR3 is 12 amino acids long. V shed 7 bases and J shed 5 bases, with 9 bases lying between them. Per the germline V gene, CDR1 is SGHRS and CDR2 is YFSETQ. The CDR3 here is CASQKNTGELFF. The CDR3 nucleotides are TGCGCCAGCCAAAAAAATACCGGGGAGCTGTTTTTT.

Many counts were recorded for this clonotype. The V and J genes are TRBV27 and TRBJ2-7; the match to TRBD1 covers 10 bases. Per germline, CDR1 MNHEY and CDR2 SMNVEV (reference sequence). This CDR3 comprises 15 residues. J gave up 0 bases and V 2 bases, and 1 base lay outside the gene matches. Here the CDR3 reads CASSLGTGASYEQYV. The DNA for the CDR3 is TGTGCCAGCAGTTTAGGGACAGGGGCCTCCTACGAGCAGTACGTC.

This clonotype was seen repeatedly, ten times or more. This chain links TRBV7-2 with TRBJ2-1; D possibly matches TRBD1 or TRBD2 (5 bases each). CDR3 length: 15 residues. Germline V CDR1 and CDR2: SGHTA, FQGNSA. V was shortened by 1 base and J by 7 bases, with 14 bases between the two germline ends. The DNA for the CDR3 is TGTGCCAGCAGCTTAGAGGGACCGAGTTTGAATGAGCAGTTCTTC. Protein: CASSLEGPSLNEQFF. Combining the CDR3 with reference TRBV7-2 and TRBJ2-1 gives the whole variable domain GAGVSQSPSNKVTEKGKDVELRCDPISGHTALYWYRQSLGQGLEFLIYFQGNSAPDKSGLPSDRFSAERTGGSVSTLTIQRTQQEDSAVYLCASSLEGPSLNEQFFGPGTRLTVL.

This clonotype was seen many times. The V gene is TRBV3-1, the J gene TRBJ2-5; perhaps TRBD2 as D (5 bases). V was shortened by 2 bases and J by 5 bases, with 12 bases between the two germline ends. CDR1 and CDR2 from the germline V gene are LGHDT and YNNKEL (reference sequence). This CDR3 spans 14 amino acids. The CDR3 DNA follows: TGTGCCAGCAGCCAATCGGAGGATCGGGAGACCCAGTACTTC. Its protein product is CASSQSEDRETQYF.

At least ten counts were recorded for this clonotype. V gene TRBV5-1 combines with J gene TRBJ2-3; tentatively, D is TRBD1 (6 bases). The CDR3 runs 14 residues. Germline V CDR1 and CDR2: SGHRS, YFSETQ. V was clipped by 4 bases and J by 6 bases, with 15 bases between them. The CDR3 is CASSVQGFRDTQYF. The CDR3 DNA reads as TGCGCCAGCAGCGTACAGGGATTTAGGGATACGCAGTATTTT.

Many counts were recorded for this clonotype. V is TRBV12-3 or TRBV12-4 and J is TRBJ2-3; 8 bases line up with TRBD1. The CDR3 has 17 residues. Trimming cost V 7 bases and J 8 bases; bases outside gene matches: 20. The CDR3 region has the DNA TGTGCCAGCACACCGGACAGGGTGGCCCCCGAGGTGGGTACGCAGTATTTT. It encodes CASTPDRVAPEVGTQYF.

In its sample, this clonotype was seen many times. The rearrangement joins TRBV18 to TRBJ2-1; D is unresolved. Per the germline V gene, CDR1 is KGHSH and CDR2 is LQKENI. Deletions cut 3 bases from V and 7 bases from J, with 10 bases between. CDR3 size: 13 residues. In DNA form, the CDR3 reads TGTGCCAGCTCACCCAAAAGAAGTAATGAGCAGTTCTTC. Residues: CASSPKRSNEQFF.

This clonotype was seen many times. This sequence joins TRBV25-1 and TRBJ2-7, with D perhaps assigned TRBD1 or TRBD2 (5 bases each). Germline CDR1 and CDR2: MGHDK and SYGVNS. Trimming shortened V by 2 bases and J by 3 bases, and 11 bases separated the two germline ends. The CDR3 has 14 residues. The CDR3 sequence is CASSEPGTFYEQYF. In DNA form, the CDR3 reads TGTGCCAGCAGTGAACCGGGGACCTTCTACGAGCAGTACTTC.

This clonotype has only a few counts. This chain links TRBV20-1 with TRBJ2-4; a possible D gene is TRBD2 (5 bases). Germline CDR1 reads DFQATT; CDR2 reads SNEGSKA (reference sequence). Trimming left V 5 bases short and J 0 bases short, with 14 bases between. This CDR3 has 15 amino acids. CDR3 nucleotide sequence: TGCAGTGCTCCGAAGAGCGGACTAGCCAAAAACATTCAGTACTTC. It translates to CSAPKSGLAKNIQYF.

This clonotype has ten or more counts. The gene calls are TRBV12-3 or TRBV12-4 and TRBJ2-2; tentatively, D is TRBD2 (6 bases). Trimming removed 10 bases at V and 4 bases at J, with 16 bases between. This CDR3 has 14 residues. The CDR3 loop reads CATNRGTFTGELFF. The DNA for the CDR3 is TGTGCCACCAACCGCGGGACTTTCACCGGGGAGCTGTTTTTT.

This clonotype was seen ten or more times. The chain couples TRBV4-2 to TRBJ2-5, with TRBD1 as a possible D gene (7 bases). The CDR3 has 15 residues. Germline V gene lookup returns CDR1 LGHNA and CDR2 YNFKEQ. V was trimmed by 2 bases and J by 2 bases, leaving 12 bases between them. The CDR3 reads CASSQTGEVQETQYF. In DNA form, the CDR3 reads TGTGCCAGCAGCCAAACAGGGGAGGTACAAGAGACCCAGTACTTC.

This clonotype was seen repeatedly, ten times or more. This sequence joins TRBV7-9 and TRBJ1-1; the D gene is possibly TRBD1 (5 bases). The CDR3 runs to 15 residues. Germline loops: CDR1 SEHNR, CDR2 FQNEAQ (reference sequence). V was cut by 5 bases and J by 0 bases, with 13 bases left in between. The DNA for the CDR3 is TGTGCCAGCAGCCCTACCTCGGGGCTGAACACTGAAGCTTTCTTT. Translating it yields CASSPTSGLNTEAFF.

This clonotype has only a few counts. CDR3 nucleotides: TGTGCCAGCAGCTTAAATGGTGAGAGCGCTGAAGCTTTCTTT. It is translated as CASSLNGESAEAFF. V usage is TRBV11-2 and J usage is TRBJ1-1; D is unresolved. V gave up 2 bases and J gave up 6 bases, with 13 bases separating them. CDR3 length equals 14 residues. Germline V gene lookup returns CDR1 SGHAT and CDR2 FQNNGV.

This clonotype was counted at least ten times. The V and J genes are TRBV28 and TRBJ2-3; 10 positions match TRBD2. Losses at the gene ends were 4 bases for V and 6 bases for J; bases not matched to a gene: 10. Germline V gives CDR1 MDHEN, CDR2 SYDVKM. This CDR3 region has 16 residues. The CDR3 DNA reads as TGTGCCAGCAGTTCCGCCGGACTAGCGGCCGCCGATACGCAGTATTTT. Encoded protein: CASSSAGLAAADTQYF.

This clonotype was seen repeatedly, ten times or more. The CDR3 loop is CASSAAPNTGELFF. The DNA of the CDR3 is TGCGCCAGTTCCGCAGCTCCGAACACCGGGGAGCTGTTTTTT. The V call is TRBV5-1, the J call TRBJ2-2; D call uncertain. Looked up from germline, CDR1 is SGHRS and CDR2 is YFSETQ. This CDR3 region has 14 residues. V was trimmed by 8 bases and J by 0 bases, leaving 11 bases between them. The full variable domain, completed using reference TRBV5-1 and TRBJ2-2, is KAGVTQTPRYLIKTRGQQVTLSCSPISGHRSVSWYQQTPGQGLQFLFEYFSETQRNKGNFPGRFSGRQFSNSRSEMNVSTLELGDSALYLCASSAAPNTGELFFGEGSRLTVL.

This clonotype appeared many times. The CDR3 spells CASSSTVSGSVGREQYF. The DNA for the CDR3 is TGCGCCAGCAGCTCGACTGTTAGCGGGAGTGTAGGCCGCGAGCAGTACTTC. This chain uses TRBV5-1 with TRBJ2-7; 9 positions match TRBD2. The V and J ends lost 3 bases and 6 bases, in that order; junction bases with no gene match: 16. CDR1 is SGHRS, CDR2 YFSETQ, per germline. The CDR3 has 17 residues.

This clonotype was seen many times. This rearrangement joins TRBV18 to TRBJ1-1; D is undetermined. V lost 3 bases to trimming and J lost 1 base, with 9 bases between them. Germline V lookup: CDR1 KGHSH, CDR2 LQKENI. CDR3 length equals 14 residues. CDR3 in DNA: TGTGCCAGCTCACCGCGCAGCCAGAACACTGAAGCTTTCTTT. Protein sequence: CASSPRSQNTEAFF.

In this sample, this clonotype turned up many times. CDR3 in DNA: TGTGCCAGCAGTCCGACGGGGATGAACACTGAAGCTTTCTTT. Protein sequence: CASSPTGMNTEAFF. The J gene is TRBJ1-1, the V gene TRBV12-3 or TRBV12-4; D uncertain. This CDR3 has 14 residues. V was cut by 5 bases and J by 0 bases, with 10 bases left in between.

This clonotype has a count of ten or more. The CDR3 protein is CASSDSTVLKDTQYF. CDR3 in DNA: TGTGCCAGCAGTGACTCGACGGTACTTAAAGATACGCAGTATTTT. The V call is TRBV6-4, the J call TRBJ2-3; D is undetermined. The germline CDR1 and CDR2 sequences are MRHNA and SNTAGT. Trimming removed 0 bases from V and 5 bases from J, with 12 bases in between. CDR3 length equals 15 residues.

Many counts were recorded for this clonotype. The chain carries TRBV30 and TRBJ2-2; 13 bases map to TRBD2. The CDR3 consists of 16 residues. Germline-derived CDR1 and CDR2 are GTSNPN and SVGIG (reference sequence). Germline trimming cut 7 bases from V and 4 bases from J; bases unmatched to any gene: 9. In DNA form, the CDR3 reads TGTGCCTTCACCGGACTAGCGGGGGCCCCCACCGGGGAGCTGTTTTTT. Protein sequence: CAFTGLAGAPTGELFF.

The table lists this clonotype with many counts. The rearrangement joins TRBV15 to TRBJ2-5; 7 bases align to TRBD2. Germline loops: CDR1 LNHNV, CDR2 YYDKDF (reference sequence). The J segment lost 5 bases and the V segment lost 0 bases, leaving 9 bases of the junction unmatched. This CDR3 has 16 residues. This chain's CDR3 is CATSREGPTSWETQYF. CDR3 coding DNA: TGTGCCACCAGCAGAGAGGGACCGACTAGCTGGGAGACCCAGTACTTC.

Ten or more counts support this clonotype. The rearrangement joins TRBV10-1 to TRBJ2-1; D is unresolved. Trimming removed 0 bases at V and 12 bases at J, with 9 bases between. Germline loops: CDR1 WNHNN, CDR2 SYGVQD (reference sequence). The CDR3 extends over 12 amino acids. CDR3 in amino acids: CASSESGWAQFF. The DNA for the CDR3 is TGCGCCAGCAGTGAGTCAGGATGGGCGCAGTTCTTC.

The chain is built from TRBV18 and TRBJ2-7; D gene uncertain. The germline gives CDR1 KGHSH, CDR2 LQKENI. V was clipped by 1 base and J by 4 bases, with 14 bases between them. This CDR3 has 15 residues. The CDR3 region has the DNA TGTGCCAGCTCACCACTGCCGGGTGGTTCTTACGAGCAGTACGTC. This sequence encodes CASSPLPGGSYEQYV.

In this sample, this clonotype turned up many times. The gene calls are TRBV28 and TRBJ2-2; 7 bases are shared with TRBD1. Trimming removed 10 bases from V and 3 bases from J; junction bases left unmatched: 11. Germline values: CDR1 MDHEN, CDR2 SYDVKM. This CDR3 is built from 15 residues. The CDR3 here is CATDPSRGYTGELFF. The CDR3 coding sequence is TGTGCCACCGACCCATCCAGGGGGTACACCGGGGAGCTGTTTTTT.

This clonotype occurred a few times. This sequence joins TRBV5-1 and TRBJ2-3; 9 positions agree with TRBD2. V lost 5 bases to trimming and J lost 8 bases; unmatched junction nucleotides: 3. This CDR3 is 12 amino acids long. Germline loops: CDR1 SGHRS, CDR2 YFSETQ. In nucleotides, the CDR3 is TGCGCCAGCAGAGCAGCGGGGGGTACGCAGTATTTT. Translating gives CASRAAGGTQYF.